Following are 19 T cell receptor beta chains from one sample sequenced in a study of Ad26.COV2.S vaccination and SARS-CoV-2 variants. Method: immunoSEQ multiplex PCR; TCRdb's copy keeps in-frame clones and lacks some. In the table there are about 400,000 clones, 85% to 90% of which are singletons. Noted treatment: around 19 received Ad26.COV2.S at low or high dose, single or two shots; about 5 received placebo; per-sample allocation not given. Sampling occurred on day 63 after the first vaccine or placebo injection. The source was peripheral blood, collected in a trial of Ad26.COV2.S vaccine versus placebo. These receptors were obtained from a person between 18 and 59 years old who received the Ad26.COV2.S COVID-19 vaccine or a placebo.

The V call is TRBV7-9, the J call TRBJ1-3; D call uncertain. V lost 1 base and J lost 0, with 13 bases in between. Germline-derived CDR1 and CDR2 are SEHNR and FQNEAQ (reference sequence). This CDR3 contains 17 residues. CDR3 nucleotide sequence: TGTGCCAGCAGCTTAGATAGGACGGAATACTCTGGAAACACCATATATTTT. Amino acid sequence: CASSLDRTEYSGNTIYF.

In nucleotides, the CDR3 is TGTGCCAGCAGCCAAGATGAATTGGGGACAGGCTACTCAAATGAGCAGTTCTTC. Its protein product is CASSQDELGTGYSNEQFF. V usage is TRBV14 and J usage is TRBJ2-1, with TRBD1 matching 8 bases. Germline CDR1 SGHDN, CDR2 FVKESK. The CDR3 length is 18 residues. Trimming removed 0 bases from V and 7 bases from J; junction bases left unmatched: 14.

The chain combines TRBV13 with TRBJ2-5; 7 nucleotides match TRBD1. CDR3 length equals 16 residues. J lost 5 bases, V lost 0 bases, and 9 bases had no gene match. CDR1 and CDR2 from the germline V gene are PRHDT and FYEKMQ (reference sequence). The CDR3 nucleotides read TGTGCCAGCAGCTTAGGCCTAAGGGGGCCGGAGGAGACCCAGTACTTC. Translation: CASSLGLRGPEETQYF.

V and J are TRBV5-4 and TRBJ1-2; possibly TRBD1 for D (6 bases). The CDR3 is 13 amino acids. V lost 0 bases and J 7 bases, leaving 10 bases between the germline ends. Germline V gene sequence: CDR1 SGHNT, CDR2 YYREEE (reference sequence). The CDR3 region has the DNA TGTGCCAGCAGCTTGGAGGGGGTTAGTGGCTACACCTTC. Translating gives CASSLEGVSGYTF.

This clone has a handful of counts. V is TRBV18 and J is TRBJ1-3, with 7 positions matching TRBD1. V was pared by 4 bases and J by 2 bases, with 8 bases of the junction left unmatched. In germline, CDR1 is KGHSH, CDR2 LQKENI. The CDR3 length is 16 residues. The DNA for the CDR3 is TGTGCCAGCTCACAAATAGGGGGCTCAACTGGAAACACCATATATTTT. Protein sequence: CASSQIGGSTGNTIYF.

This clone was detected only once. This chain uses TRBV19 with TRBJ2-5; a possible D gene is TRBD2 (6 bases). The CDR3 sequence is 14 residues long. CDR1 and CDR2 (germline): LNHDA, SQIVND (reference sequence). Deletions cut 6 bases from V and 5 bases from J, with 16 bases between. The CDR3 region has the DNA TGTGCCAGTAGAGGTCTTCGCGGGGCGGAGACCCAGTACTTC. Protein sequence: CASRGLRGAETQYF.

The V and J genes are TRBV19 and TRBJ1-5, with D maybe TRBD1 (5 bases). The CDR3 runs to 15 residues. V shed 3 bases and J shed 0 bases, with 9 bases lying between them. Looked up from germline, CDR1 is LNHDA and CDR2 is SQIVND (reference sequence). The CDR3 loop reads CASSMSRVSNQPQHF. The CDR3 bases are TGTGCCAGTAGTATGTCCAGGGTTAGCAATCAGCCCCAGCATTTT.

J is TRBJ2-3 and V is TRBV6-4; D is uncertain. CDR1 is MRHNA and CDR2 is SNTAGT in the germline V gene. Trimming stripped 6 bases from V and 5 bases from J, with 15 bases between. This CDR3 spans 14 amino acids. CDR3 in DNA: TGTGCCAGCAGCAAACTCGGGCGTAAAGATACGCAGTATTTT. It is translated as CASSKLGRKDTQYF.

The chain links TRBV5-5 to TRBJ2-2, with D unclear. Trimming shortened V by 4 bases and J by 2 bases, and 18 bases separated the two germline ends. Germline CDR1 is SGHKS and CDR2 is YYEKEE (reference sequence). The CDR3 has 17 residues. The CDR3 region is CASSPDVFHLNTGELFF. CDR3 DNA: TGTGCCAGCAGCCCGGACGTCTTCCACTTAAACACCGGGGAGCTGTTTTTT.

This chain connects TRBV15 to TRBJ1-3, with D unclear. The germline gives CDR1 LNHNV, CDR2 YYDKDF (reference sequence). Trimming removed 1 base at V and 2 bases at J, with 3 bases between. The CDR3 runs 13 residues. CDR3 DNA: TGTGCCACCAGCAGAGGACCTGGAAACACCATATATTTT. Translating it yields CATSRGPGNTIYF.

The chain is built from TRBV24-1 and TRBJ2-2; the D gene is possibly TRBD1 (6 bases). The V gene lost 5 bases and the J gene lost 7 bases, with 16 bases spanning the gap. Germline V gene lookup returns CDR1 KGHDR and CDR2 SFDVKD. This CDR3 comprises 15 residues. The CDR3 is CATSAYTGRFGELFF. In DNA, the CDR3 is TGTGCCACCAGTGCGTATACAGGGCGGTTCGGGGAGCTGTTTTTT.

The rearrangement uses TRBV15 and TRBJ2-2; D gene unclear. The CDR3 has 15 amino acids. Germline assignment: CDR1 LNHNV and CDR2 YYDKDF (reference sequence). V lost 0 bases, J lost 7 bases, and 12 bases lay in between. The CDR3 nucleotides are TGTGCCACCAGCAGAGATCGTGGCCTTCTCGGGGAGCTGTTTTTT. Amino acids: CATSRDRGLLGELFF.

The chain uses TRBV11-2 and TRBJ2-3; D might be TRBD2 (5 bases). Trimming cost V 5 bases and J 2 bases, with 23 bases left between them. Germline assignment: CDR1 SGHAT and CDR2 FQNNGV. This CDR3 comprises 18 residues. CDR3 amino acids: CASSITSFSRKITDTQYF. DNA for the CDR3: TGTGCCAGCAGCATTACTAGTTTTTCGCGAAAGATCACAGATACGCAGTATTTT.

The chain employs TRBV11-2 and TRBJ1-2, with 8 bases identical to TRBD1. Losses at the gene ends were 4 bases for V and 1 base for J; bases not matched to a gene: 5. The CDR3 runs to 15 residues. Germline V gene data show CDR1 as SGHAT and CDR2 as FQNNGV. CDR3 nucleotides: TGTGCCAGCAGCTCCGACAGGGGACTTAACTATGGCTACACCTTC. Encoded protein: CASSSDRGLNYGYTF.

V usage is TRBV7-2 and J usage is TRBJ2-5; 10 positions agree with TRBD2. Germline CDR1 SGHTA, CDR2 FQGNSA. The CDR3 totals 17 residues. Trimming removed 3 bases from V and 4 bases from J; junction bases left unmatched: 11. The CDR3 region is CASSFQRGGVSGETQYF. CDR3 DNA sequence: TGTGCCAGCAGCTTCCAGCGGGGGGGCGTATCCGGAGAGACCCAGTACTTC. The entire variable domain, with the rest obtained from reference TRBV7-2 and TRBJ2-5, is as follows: GAGVSQSPSNKVTEKGKDVELRCDPISGHTALYWYRQSLGQGLEFLIYFQGNSAPDKSGLPSDRFSAERTGGSVSTLTIQRTQQEDSAVYLCASSFQRGGVSGETQYFGPGTRLLVL.

The J gene is TRBJ2-1, the V gene TRBV13; TRBD2 agrees at 11 bases. J was trimmed by 0 bases and V by 6 bases; bases with no gene match: 4. CDR3 length equals 16 residues. Per the germline V gene, CDR1 is PRHDT and CDR2 is FYEKMQ (reference sequence). CDR3 DNA: TGTGCCAGCAGTACTAGCGGGGGAAGCTCCTACAATGAGCAGTTCTTC. This sequence encodes CASSTSGGSSYNEQFF.

To note about this clone: In the same sample, other DNA sequences code for this CDR3. The chain recombines TRBV11-3 with TRBJ2-3, with TRBD1 matching 7 bases. There are 14 residues in the CDR3. The germline gives CDR1 SGHNT, CDR2 YENEEA. Trimming at V came to 5 bases and at J to 2 bases, leaving 4 bases not matched to a gene. The CDR3 nucleotides read TGTGCCAGCAGCCCTGGACAGGCCACAGATACGCAGTATTTT. Its translation is CASSPGQATDTQYF.

V gene TRBV3-1 (or the pseudogene TRBV3-2) combines with J gene TRBJ2-7; 7 nucleotides line up with TRBD1. Trimming took 2 bases from V and 8 from J; bases not matched to a gene: 15. The germline CDR1 and CDR2 sequences are LGHDT and YNNKEL (reference sequence). The CDR3 runs to 16 residues. CDR3 region: CASSQHTGTVVAKQYF. CDR3 sequence (DNA): TGTGCCAGCAGCCAACACACCGGGACAGTGGTAGCCAAGCAGTACTTC.

The chain employs TRBV6-2 or TRBV6-3 and TRBJ1-1, with D hard to call. This CDR3 contains 16 residues. The ends were cut back, 5 bases at V and 5 bases at J, with 21 bases in the middle. Germline lookup yields CDR1 MNHEY and CDR2 SVGEGT. The CDR3 protein is CASSTVRTPPGTEAFF. Written as DNA, the CDR3 is TGTGCCAGCAGTACTGTCCGTACACCTCCGGGGACTGAAGCTTTCTTT.